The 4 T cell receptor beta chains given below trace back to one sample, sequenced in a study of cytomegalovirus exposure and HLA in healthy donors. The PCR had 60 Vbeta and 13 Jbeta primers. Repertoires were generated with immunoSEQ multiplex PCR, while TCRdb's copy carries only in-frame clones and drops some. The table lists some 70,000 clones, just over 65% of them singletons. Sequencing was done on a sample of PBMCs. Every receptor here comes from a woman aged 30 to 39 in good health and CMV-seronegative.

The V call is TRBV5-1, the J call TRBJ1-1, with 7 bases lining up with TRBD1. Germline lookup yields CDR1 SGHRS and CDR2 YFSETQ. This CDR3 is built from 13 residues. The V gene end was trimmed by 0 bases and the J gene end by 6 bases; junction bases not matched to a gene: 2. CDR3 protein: CASSLDGTAEAFF. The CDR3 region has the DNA TGCGCCAGCAGCTTGGACGGGACAGCTGAAGCTTTCTTT.

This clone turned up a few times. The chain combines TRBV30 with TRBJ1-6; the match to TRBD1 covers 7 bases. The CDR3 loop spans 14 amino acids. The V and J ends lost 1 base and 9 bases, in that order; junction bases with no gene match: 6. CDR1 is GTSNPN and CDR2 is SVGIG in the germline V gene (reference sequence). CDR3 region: CAWSAHGQASPLHF. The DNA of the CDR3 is TGTGCCTGGAGTGCTCACGGACAGGCTTCACCCCTCCACTTT.

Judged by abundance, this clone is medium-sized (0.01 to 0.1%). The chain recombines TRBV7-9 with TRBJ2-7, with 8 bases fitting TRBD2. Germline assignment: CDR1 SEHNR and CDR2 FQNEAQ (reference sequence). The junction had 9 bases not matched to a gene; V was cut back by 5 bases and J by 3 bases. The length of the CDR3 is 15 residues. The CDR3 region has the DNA TGTGCCAGCAGCCGTGCCGGGACTAGAGACTACGAGCAGTACTTC. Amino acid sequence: CASSRAGTRDYEQYF.

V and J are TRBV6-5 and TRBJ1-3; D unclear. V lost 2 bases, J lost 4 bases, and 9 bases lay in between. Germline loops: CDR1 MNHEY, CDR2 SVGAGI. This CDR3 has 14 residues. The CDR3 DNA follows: TGTGCCAGCAGTTACGAGTTTCTAGGAAACACCATATATTTT. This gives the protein CASSYEFLGNTIYF.